This TCR beta chain appears in the sequencing data of a study of technical replicates of blood from a handful of donors. Some clones are missing from TCRdb's copy, which holds only in-frame ones; the method was immunoSEQ multiplex PCR. The sample lists 85,000 to 100,000 clones; about 96% were seen once. Germline CDR1 and CDR2: MRHNA and SNTAGT. With 3 bases removed from V and 4 bases from J, the gap between germline ends came to 18 bases. The CDR3 spans 16 residues. This receptor was taken from a human donor in good health. Sequencing input: T cells isolated from PBMCs. The gene calls are TRBV6-4 and TRBJ1-2, with unresolved D. The CDR3 here is CASSEWNSILSYGYTF. The CDR3 nucleotides are TGTGCCAGCAGTGAATGGAATAGCATTCTATCCTATGGCTACACCTTC.